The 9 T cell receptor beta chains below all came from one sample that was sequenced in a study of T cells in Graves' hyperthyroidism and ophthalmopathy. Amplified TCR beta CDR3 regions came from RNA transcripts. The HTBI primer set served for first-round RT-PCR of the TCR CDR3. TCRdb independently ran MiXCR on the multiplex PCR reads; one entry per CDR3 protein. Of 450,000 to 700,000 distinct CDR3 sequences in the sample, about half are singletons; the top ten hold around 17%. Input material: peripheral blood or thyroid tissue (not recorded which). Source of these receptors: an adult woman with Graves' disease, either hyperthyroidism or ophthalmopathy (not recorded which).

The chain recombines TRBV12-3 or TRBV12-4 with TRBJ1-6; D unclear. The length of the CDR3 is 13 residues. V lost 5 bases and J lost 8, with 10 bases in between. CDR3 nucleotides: TGTGCCAGCAGTACGACATTCGATTCACCCCTCCACTTT. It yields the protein CASSTTFDSPLHF.

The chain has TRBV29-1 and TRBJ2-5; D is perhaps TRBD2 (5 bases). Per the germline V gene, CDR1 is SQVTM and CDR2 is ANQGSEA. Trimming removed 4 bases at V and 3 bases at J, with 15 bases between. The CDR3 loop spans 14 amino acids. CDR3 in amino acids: CSVAPGGPKETQYF. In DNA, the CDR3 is TGCAGCGTTGCCCCAGGAGGACCTAAAGAGACCCAGTACTTC.

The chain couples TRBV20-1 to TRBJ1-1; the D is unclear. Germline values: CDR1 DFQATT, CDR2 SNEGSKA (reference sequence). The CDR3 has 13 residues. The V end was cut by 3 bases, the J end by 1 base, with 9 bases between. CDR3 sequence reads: CSASANGNTEAFF. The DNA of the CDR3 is TGCAGTGCTAGTGCAAATGGGAACACTGAAGCTTTCTTT.

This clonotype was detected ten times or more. CDR3 loop: CASSILEGNTIYF. CDR3 coding DNA: TGTGCCAGTAGTATCTTGGAGGGAAACACCATATATTTT. The chain joins TRBV19 to TRBJ1-3; the D is unclear. V was cut by 3 bases and J by 4 bases, with 7 bases left in between. The CDR3 covers 13 residues. Per the germline V gene, CDR1 is LNHDA and CDR2 is SQIVND (reference sequence).

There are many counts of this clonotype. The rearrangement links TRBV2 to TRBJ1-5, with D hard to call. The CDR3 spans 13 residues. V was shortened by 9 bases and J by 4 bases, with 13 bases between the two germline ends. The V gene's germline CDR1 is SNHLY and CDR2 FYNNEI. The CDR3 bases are TGTGCCAGTGGCCCAGATTCGAATCAGCCCCAGCATTTT. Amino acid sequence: CASGPDSNQPQHF.

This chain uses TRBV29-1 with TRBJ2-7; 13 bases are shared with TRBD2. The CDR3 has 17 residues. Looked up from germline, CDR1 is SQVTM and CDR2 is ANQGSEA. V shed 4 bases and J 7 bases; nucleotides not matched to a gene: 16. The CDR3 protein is CSVASSATSGRSREQYF. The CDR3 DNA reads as TGCAGCGTTGCCAGCAGCGCGACTAGCGGGAGGTCGAGGGAGCAGTACTTC.

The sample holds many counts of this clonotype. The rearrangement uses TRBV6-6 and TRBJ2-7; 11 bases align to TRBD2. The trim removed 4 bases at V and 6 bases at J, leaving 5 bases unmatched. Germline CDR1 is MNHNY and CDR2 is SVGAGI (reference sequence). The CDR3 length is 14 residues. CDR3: CASSSQTSGIEQYF. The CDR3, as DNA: TGTGCCAGCAGTTCCCAGACTAGCGGGATCGAGCAGTACTTC.

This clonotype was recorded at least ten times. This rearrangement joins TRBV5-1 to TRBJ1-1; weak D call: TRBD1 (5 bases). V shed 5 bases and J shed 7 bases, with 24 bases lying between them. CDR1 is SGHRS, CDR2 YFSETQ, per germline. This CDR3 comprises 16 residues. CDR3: CASRRNGALQRGEAFF. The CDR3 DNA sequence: TGCGCCAGCAGGCGGAACGGGGCTTTGCAGCGGGGTGAAGCTTTCTTT. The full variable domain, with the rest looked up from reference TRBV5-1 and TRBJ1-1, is KAGVTQTPRYLIKTRGQQVTLSCSPISGHRSVSWYQQTPGQGLQFLFEYFSETQRNKGNFPGRFSGRQFSNSRSEMNVSTLELGDSALYLCASRRNGALQRGEAFFGQGTRLTVV.

In nucleotides, the CDR3 is TGCAGTTTGACTAGCGGGAGTTTCTACGAGCAGTACTTC. As protein: CSLTSGSFYEQYF. The chain carries TRBV20-1 and TRBJ2-7; 12 positions match TRBD2. V dropped 8 bases and J dropped 3; count of bases not matched to a gene: 5. The CDR3 consists of 13 residues. In germline, CDR1 is DFQATT, CDR2 SNEGSKA (reference sequence).